This T cell receptor beta chain came from a study of blood T cells in healthy people across ages. Every donor provided 7.5 to 10 milliliters of peripheral blood. Alongside a J-beta primer mix, a sample-barcoded 5' primer served in a second PCR lasting about 7 to 12 cycles. All samples gave at least 2.5 million CDR3-containing paired-end reads. From the 5' RACE reads, TCRdb called clonotypes with MiXCR, one entry per CDR3 protein. The sample carries about 1.4 million distinct CDR3 sequences, 59% recorded once. The CDR3 runs 16 residues. CDR1 and CDR2 from the germline V gene are LGHNA and YSLEER. Trimming at V came to 0 bases and at J to 11 bases, leaving 14 bases not matched to a gene. General study points: Strong correlation was found linking TCR beta diversity to naive T cell percentage. Total diversity from one million sequenced T cells was likely underestimated.

Concerning this clonotype: Its antigen remains unknown.

Sequencing used blood. V usage is TRBV4-3 and J usage is TRBJ2-5, with 8 bases aligning to TRBD2. This sequence originates from a man aged 18 to 29 in good health. As DNA, the CDR3 is TGCGCCAGCAGCCAAGATGCCGGGACTAGTGTTAATGAGCAGTACTTC. The encoded protein is CASSQDAGTSVNEQYF.